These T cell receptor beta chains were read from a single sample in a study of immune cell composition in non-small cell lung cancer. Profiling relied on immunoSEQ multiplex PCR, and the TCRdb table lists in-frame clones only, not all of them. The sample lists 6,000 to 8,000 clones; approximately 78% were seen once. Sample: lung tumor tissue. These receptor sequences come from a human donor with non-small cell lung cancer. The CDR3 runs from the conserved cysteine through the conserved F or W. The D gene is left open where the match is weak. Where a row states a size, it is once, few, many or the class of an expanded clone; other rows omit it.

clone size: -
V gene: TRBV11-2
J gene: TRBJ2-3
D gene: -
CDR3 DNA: TGTGCCAGCAGCCGTACCCTATGGGATACGCAGTATTTT
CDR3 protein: CASSRTLWDTQYF

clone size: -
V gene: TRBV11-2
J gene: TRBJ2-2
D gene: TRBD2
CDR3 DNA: TGTGCCAGCAGCTGGGATGGCGGGGGGGCTGGCGGGGAGCTGTTTTTT
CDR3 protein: CASSWDGGGAGGELFF

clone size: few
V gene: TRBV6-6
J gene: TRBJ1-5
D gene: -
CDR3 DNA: TGTGCCAGCAGTTACTCGGGAGGCAATCAGCCCCAGCATTTT
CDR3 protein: CASSYSGGNQPQHF

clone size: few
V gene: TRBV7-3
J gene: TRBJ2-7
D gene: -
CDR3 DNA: TGTGCCAGCAGCTTAAGGGGCCAGGGTTACGAGCAGTACTTC
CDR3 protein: CASSLRGQGYEQYF

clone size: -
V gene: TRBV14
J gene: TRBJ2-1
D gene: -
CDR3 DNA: TGTGCCAGCAGCCAAGAGGTTCTCGAGAGGGGGGGGATCGATGAGCAGTTCTTC
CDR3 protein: CASSQEVLERGGIDEQFF

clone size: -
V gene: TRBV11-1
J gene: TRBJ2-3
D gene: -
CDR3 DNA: TGTGCCAGCAGCTCCAATAACGGGGATACGCAGTATTTT
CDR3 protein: CASSSNNGDTQYF

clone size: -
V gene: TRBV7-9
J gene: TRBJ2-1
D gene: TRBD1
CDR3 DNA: TGTGCCAGCAGCCCGGAGGCAGGGGGCAATGAGCAGTTCTTC
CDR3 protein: CASSPEAGGNEQFF

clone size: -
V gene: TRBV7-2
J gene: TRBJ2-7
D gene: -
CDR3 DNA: TGTGCCAGCGAGGGGGACTCCTACGAGCAGTACTTC
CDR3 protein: CASEGDSYEQYF

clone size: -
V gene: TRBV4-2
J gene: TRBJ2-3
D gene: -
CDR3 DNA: TGTGCCAGCAGCCAATCGAGGGTCTCTGCCGGTACGCAGTATTTT
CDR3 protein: CASSQSRVSAGTQYF

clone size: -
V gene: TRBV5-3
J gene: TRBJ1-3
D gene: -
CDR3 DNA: TGTGCCAGCAGCTTACGGGGGGTTGGAAACACCATATATTTT
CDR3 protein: CASSLRGVGNTIYF

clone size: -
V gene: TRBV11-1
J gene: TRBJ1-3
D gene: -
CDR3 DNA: TGTGCCAGCGGACGGACGGGGTTTGGGTCTGGAAACACCATATATTTT
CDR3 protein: CASGRTGFGSGNTIYF

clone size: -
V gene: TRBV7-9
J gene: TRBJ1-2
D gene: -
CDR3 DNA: TGTGCCAGCAGCTTAGATGTGACGGACTATGGCTACACCTTC
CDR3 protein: CASSLDVTDYGYTF

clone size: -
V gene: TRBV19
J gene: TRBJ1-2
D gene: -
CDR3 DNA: TGTGCCAGTAGTATAGGAGTCGGGGAAGGGAACTATGGCTACACCTTC
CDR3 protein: CASSIGVGEGNYGYTF

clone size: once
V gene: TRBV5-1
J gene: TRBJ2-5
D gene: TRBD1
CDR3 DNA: TGCGCCAGCAGCCAGCGACAGGGGGCCTTGGAGACCCAGTACTTC
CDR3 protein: CASSQRQGALETQYF

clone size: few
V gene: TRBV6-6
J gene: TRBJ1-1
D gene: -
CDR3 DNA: TGTGCCAGCAGTCCCAGGACCGGGACCACTGAAGCTTTCTTT
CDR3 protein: CASSPRTGTTEAFF

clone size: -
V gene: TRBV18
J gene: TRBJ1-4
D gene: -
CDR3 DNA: TGTGCCAGCTCTCTGGACGGAGCAACTAATGAAAAACTGTTTTTT
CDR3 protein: CASSLDGATNEKLFF

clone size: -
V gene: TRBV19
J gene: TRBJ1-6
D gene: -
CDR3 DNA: TGTGCCAGTAGTATAGACGATTGGAATTCACCCCTCCACTTT
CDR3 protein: CASSIDDWNSPLHF

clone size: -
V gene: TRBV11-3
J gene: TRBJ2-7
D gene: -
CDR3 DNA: TGTGCCAGCAGCCCCCATTGGGTGGCAACCTACGAGCAGTACTTC
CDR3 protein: CASSPHWVATYEQYF

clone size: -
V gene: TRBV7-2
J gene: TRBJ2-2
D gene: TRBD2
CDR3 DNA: TGTGCCAGCAGTCGGGTAGCGGGGTTTACCGGGGAGCTGTTTTTT
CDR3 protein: CASSRVAGFTGELFF

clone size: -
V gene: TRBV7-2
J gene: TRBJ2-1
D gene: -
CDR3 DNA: TGTGCCAGCAGCTTAAGGGGTTACAGAACTGACAATGAGCAGTTCTTC
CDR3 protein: CASSLRGYRTDNEQFF

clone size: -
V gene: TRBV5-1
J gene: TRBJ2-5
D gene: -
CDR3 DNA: TGCGCCAGCAGCTTGCGAGGAGAGACCCAGTACTTC
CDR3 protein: CASSLRGETQYF

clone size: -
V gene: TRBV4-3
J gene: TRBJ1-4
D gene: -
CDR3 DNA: TGCGCCAGCAGCCAAGATGGCCGGTGGGGGGCATCTAATGAAAAACTGTTTTTT
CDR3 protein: CASSQDGRWGASNEKLFF

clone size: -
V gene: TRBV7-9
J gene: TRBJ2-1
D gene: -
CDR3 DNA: TGTGCCAGCAGCCTCCTCAGAGCCAATGAGCAGTTCTTC
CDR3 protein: CASSLLRANEQFF

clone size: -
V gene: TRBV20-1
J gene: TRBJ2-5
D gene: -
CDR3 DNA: TGCAGTGCTAGTTTTCAAGAGACCCAGTACTTC
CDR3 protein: CSASFQETQYF

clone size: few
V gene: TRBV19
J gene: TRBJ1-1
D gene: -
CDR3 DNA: TGTGCCAGTAGTACAACAGGAAACACTGAAGCTTTCTTT
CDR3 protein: CASSTTGNTEAFF

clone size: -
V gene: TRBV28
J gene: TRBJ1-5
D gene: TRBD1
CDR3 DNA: TGTGCCAGCAGAATTACAGGGGATGGGTCCCAGCATTTT
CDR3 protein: CASRITGDGSQHF

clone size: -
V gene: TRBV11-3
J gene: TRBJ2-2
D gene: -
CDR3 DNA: TGTGCCAGCAGCTTAGACGCGCGCACCGGGGAGCTGTTTTTT
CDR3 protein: CASSLDARTGELFF